This TCR beta chain was obtained from a study of T cell responses to AZD1222 COVID-19 vaccine. Study at large: Second-dose timings of about 4 or about 12 weeks were pooled. Study observations and caveats: Dominant CD4 TCR responses targeted spike regions 160-218 and 743-854. The repertoires were collected only after the peak T cell response.

V lost 5 bases, J lost 0 bases, and 8 bases lay in between. Per germline, CDR1 LNHDA and CDR2 SQIVND (reference sequence). This CDR3 is 14 amino acids long. Some clones are missing from TCRdb's copy, which holds only in-frame ones; the method was immunoSEQ multiplex PCR. Counted here are just under 85,000 clones, about 83% occurring once; the ten biggest clones make up 7.5% to 9%. On this clone: What it binds is not known.

The source material was peripheral blood, sampled on day 0 of AZD1222 vaccination. The chain employs TRBV19 and TRBJ1-5; D gene uncertain. This sequence originates from an adult in good health. The CDR3, as DNA: TGTGCCAGTAGTTGGTTCGATAGCAATCAGCCCCAGCATTTT. Protein sequence: CASSWFDSNQPQHF.